What follows are 29 T cell receptor beta chains derived from one specimen sequenced in a study of blood T cell repertoires in COVID-19. Here immunoSEQ multiplex PCR was the method, and the copy in TCRdb shows in-frame clones only, minus some. The sample has about 330,000 clones; approximately 89% are singletons. The sample was PBMCs or T cells enriched from blood (not recorded which). Every receptor here comes from a woman aged 25-40 years who had recovered from COVID-19.

V usage is TRBV6-2 or TRBV6-3 and J usage is TRBJ2-7, with a weak D call TRBD2 (6 bases). Between the trimmed V and J ends, which lost 4 bases and 3 bases, there was a span of 16 bases. Germline V lookup: CDR1 MNHEY, CDR2 SVGEGT. This CDR3 comprises 15 residues. This chain's CDR3 is CASSSHQAGLYEQYF. In DNA, the CDR3 is TGTGCCAGCAGTTCCCATCAAGCGGGCCTCTACGAGCAGTACTTC.

V is TRBV6-5 and J is TRBJ1-1; D is perhaps TRBD1 (5 bases). CDR1 is MNHEY and CDR2 is SVGAGI in the germline V gene. V was cut by 5 bases and J by 0 bases, with 7 bases left in between. The CDR3 contains 13 residues. The CDR3 spells CASSLGVNTEAFF. The CDR3 DNA sequence: TGTGCCAGCAGTCTAGGGGTGAACACTGAAGCTTTCTTT.

The chain combines TRBV3-1 (or the pseudogene TRBV3-2) with TRBJ2-3; D possibly corresponds to TRBD2 (5 bases). CDR1 and CDR2 (germline): LGHDT, YNNKEL (reference sequence). V shed 2 bases and J shed 6 bases, with 9 bases lying between them. CDR3 length: 13 amino acids. CDR3 sequence reads: CASSQQTGDTQYF. The CDR3 DNA reads as TGTGCCAGCAGCCAACAAACGGGGGATACGCAGTATTTT.

There are a few counts of this clone. The J gene is TRBJ2-3, the V gene TRBV10-3; 9 bases line up with TRBD1. Germline CDR1 reads ENHRY; CDR2 reads SYGVKD. This CDR3 contains 15 residues. The V and J ends lost 5 bases and 2 bases, in that order; junction bases with no gene match: 5. CDR3 DNA sequence: TGTGCCATCAGTTCAAGGACAGGGGACACAGATACGCAGTATTTT. Translated, it gives CAISSRTGDTDTQYF.

V and J are TRBV21-1 and TRBJ2-1; the table calls TRBD2, which could not be checked here. TRBV21-1 is described as a pseudogene. The CDR3 totals 15 residues. The CDR3 protein is CASSKGSGPHNEQFF. The CDR3 DNA follows: TGTGCCAGCAGCAAAGGAAGCGGGCCTCACAATGAGCAGTTCTTC.

The chain carries TRBV3-1 (or the pseudogene TRBV3-2) and TRBJ1-1; D is ambiguous. V was clipped by 0 bases and J by 7 bases, with 6 bases between them. The CDR3 length is 12 residues. Germline-derived CDR1 and CDR2 are LGHDT and YNNKEL (reference sequence). Here the CDR3 reads CASSQEWSEAFF. The CDR3 DNA reads as TGTGCCAGCAGCCAAGAGTGGAGTGAAGCTTTCTTT.

This chain uses TRBV19 with TRBJ1-1; TRBD1 aligns across 7 bases. Germline V gene data show CDR1 as LNHDA and CDR2 as SQIVND (reference sequence). The CDR3 totals 14 residues. The V gene end was trimmed by 6 bases and the J gene end by 1 base; junction bases not matched to a gene: 5. Here the CDR3 reads CASRGQQRNTEAFF. CDR3 DNA: TGTGCCAGTAGGGGACAGCAAAGGAACACTGAAGCTTTCTTT.

The chain employs TRBV7-8 and TRBJ1-1; a possible D gene is TRBD1 (5 bases). Trimming stripped 0 bases from V and 7 bases from J, with 9 bases between. CDR1 and CDR2 (germline): SGHVS, FQNEAQ. The CDR3 extends over 13 amino acids. CDR3 nucleotides: TGTGCCAGCAGCTTAGCGACGGGGGTTGAAGCTTTCTTT. Protein: CASSLATGVEAFF.

The gene calls are TRBV18 and TRBJ2-3; tentative D call: TRBD1 (6 bases). The V end was cut by 8 bases, the J end by 2 bases, with 20 bases between. The CDR3 spans 16 residues. Germline V lookup: CDR1 KGHSH, CDR2 LQKENI. For the CDR3, the DNA is TGTGCCAGCGCCTCAAGGACAGCGGCCTCCACAGATACGCAGTATTTT. It is translated as CASASRTAASTDTQYF.

The chain recombines TRBV6-5 with TRBJ1-3; D call uncertain. The CDR3 has 14 amino acids. CDR1 is MNHEY and CDR2 is SVGAGI in the germline V gene. V was cut by 4 bases and J by 0 bases, with 7 bases left in between. For the CDR3, the DNA is TGTGCCAGCAGTTCTATCGCCTCTGGAAACACCATATATTTT. It specifies CASSSIASGNTIYF.

This clone was detected only once. This chain links TRBV28 with TRBJ2-7, with D possibly TRBD1 on 6 matching bases. Germline V lookup: CDR1 MDHEN, CDR2 SYDVKM. The CDR3 length is 14 residues. V shed 4 bases and J shed 1 base, with 11 bases lying between them. The CDR3 region has the DNA TGTGCCAGCAGTTCCATCGACAGGTCCTACGAGCAGTACTTC. Translated, it gives CASSSIDRSYEQYF.

V and J are TRBV4-3 and TRBJ2-1; D is unresolved. Trimming shortened V by 1 base and J by 11 bases, and 12 bases separated the two germline ends. CDR3 length: 13 residues. Germline V gives CDR1 LGHNA, CDR2 YSLEER. Here the CDR3 DNA reads TGCGCCAGCAGCCAAGTAGGAGACTCTAAGCAGTTCTTC. This translates into CASSQVGDSKQFF.

This sequence joins TRBV27 and TRBJ1-1; possible D gene TRBD1, 6 bases. This CDR3 is 14 amino acids long. Germline lookup yields CDR1 MNHEY and CDR2 SMNVEV (reference sequence). V was shortened by 4 bases and J by 3 bases, with 12 bases between the two germline ends. In DNA, the CDR3 is TGTGCCAGCAGTTATACAGGGCTGTACACTGAAGCTTTCTTT. It encodes CASSYTGLYTEAFF.

This sequence joins TRBV7-9 and TRBJ2-5, with a weak D call TRBD2 (6 bases). Germline CDR1 SEHNR, CDR2 FQNEAQ (reference sequence). Trimming left V 6 bases short and J 4 bases short, with 18 bases between. The CDR3 contains 15 residues. For the CDR3, the DNA is TGTGCCAGCAGGGGCCGGGGTAGCGGCGGAGAGACCCAGTACTTC. Translating gives CASRGRGSGGETQYF.

CDR3 protein: CAWSDLENQPQHF. As DNA, the CDR3 is TGTGCCTGGAGTGACTTGGAGAATCAGCCCCAGCATTTT. This chain connects TRBV30 to TRBJ1-5, with unresolved D. The germline V and J ends were trimmed by 1 base and 4 bases, with 8 bases remaining between them. Per the germline V gene, CDR1 is GTSNPN and CDR2 is SVGIG (reference sequence). The length of the CDR3 is 13 residues.

The J gene is TRBJ2-1, the V gene TRBV2, with D hard to call. The length of the CDR3 is 12 residues. V dropped 4 bases and J dropped 9 bases, with 10 bases sitting between them. CDR1 is SNHLY and CDR2 is FYNNEI in the germline V gene. The CDR3 is CASSVQLTEQFF. CDR3 DNA sequence: TGTGCCAGCAGTGTTCAGTTAACTGAGCAGTTCTTC.

This clone has just one count. This CDR3 is also generated by other DNA sequences in the sample. The rearrangement joins TRBV18 to TRBJ2-1; no reliable D call. From germline, CDR1 is KGHSH and CDR2 LQKENI. V was clipped by 3 bases and J by 0 bases, with 3 bases between them. The CDR3 has 13 residues. CDR3 nucleotide sequence: TGTGCCAGCTCACCTAGCTCCTACAATGAGCAGTTCTTC. Translation: CASSPSSYNEQFF.

This rearrangement joins TRBV29-1 to TRBJ2-3; 7 nucleotides agree with TRBD1. Germline-derived CDR1 and CDR2 are SQVTM and ANQGSEA. V gave up 6 bases and J gave up 4 bases; unmatched junction bases: 4. CDR3 length: 12 residues. For the CDR3, the DNA is TGCAGCGTCCTGCAGGGGGCAGATACGCAGTATTTT. It yields the protein CSVLQGADTQYF.

As to this clone: The same CDR3 can be traced to other DNA sequences in this sample. V is TRBV28 and J is TRBJ1-4, with TRBD1 matching 11 bases. This CDR3 region has 16 residues. V was clipped by 4 bases and J by 2 bases; unmatched bases: 3. Per the germline V gene, CDR1 is MDHEN and CDR2 is SYDVKM. The DNA for the CDR3 is TGTGCCAGCAGTTCGGACAGGGGGCCGACTAATGAAAAACTGTTTTTT. It encodes CASSSDRGPTNEKLFF.

The rearrangement links TRBV7-9 to TRBJ2-1; 7 bases line up with TRBD2. With V trimmed by 2 bases and J by 6 bases, 7 bases remained unmatched. The CDR3 has 15 residues. Germline CDR1 and CDR2: SEHNR and FQNEAQ (reference sequence). CDR3: CASSLMAGELNEQFF. The DNA for the CDR3 is TGTGCCAGCAGCTTAATGGCGGGGGAGCTCAATGAGCAGTTCTTC.

This clone was detected a few times. This chain joins TRBV5-8 and TRBJ1-4; D unresolved. Trimming stripped 3 bases from V and 8 bases from J, with 11 bases between. From germline, CDR1 is SGHTS and CDR2 YDEGEE. The length of the CDR3 is 13 residues. The DNA of the CDR3 is TGTGCCAGCAGCTCGAAAGCGGGGGAAAAACTGTTTTTT. Translating gives CASSSKAGEKLFF.

The chain combines TRBV27 with TRBJ2-3; D not resolved. Trimming pared 3 bases from V and 6 bases from J, leaving 10 bases between. The CDR3 consists of 13 residues. Looked up from germline, CDR1 is MNHEY and CDR2 is SMNVEV (reference sequence). The CDR3 sequence: CASSFGGTDTQYF. The CDR3 region has the DNA TGTGCCAGCAGTTTCGGCGGTACGGATACGCAGTATTTT.

The V and J genes are TRBV6-2 or TRBV6-3 and TRBJ2-7; possible D gene TRBD2, 6 bases. The CDR3 consists of 16 residues. Between the trimmed V and J ends, which lost 2 bases and 6 bases, there was a span of 20 bases. Germline CDR1 reads MNHEY; CDR2 reads SVGEGT. The CDR3 region has the DNA TGTGCCAGCAGTTACCTTCTCCGGGGGAGCGTCCCCGAGCAGTACTTC. Protein product: CASSYLLRGSVPEQYF.

The chain combines TRBV5-4 with TRBJ2-2; TRBD1 aligns across 7 bases. The V gene end was trimmed by 9 bases and the J gene end by 6 bases; junction bases not matched to a gene: 5. This CDR3 is 12 amino acids long. CDR1 SGHNT and CDR2 YYREEE come from the germline V gene (reference sequence). This CDR3 reads CATKQGAGELFF. CDR3 in DNA: TGTGCCACAAAGCAGGGGGCCGGGGAGCTGTTTTTT.

This chain joins TRBV5-6 and TRBJ2-5; the D is unclear. The V end was cut by 2 bases, the J end by 4 bases, with 12 bases between. In germline, CDR1 is SGHDT, CDR2 YYEEEE. The CDR3 is 14 amino acids. The CDR3 nucleotides are TGTGCCAGCAGCTTCTCACCTAGTGGAGAGACCCAGTACTTC. It yields the protein CASSFSPSGETQYF.

The rearrangement links TRBV18 to TRBJ2-5; D unresolved. The CDR3 length is 13 residues. V dropped 3 bases and J dropped 6 bases, with 11 bases sitting between them. Germline loops: CDR1 KGHSH, CDR2 LQKENI. The CDR3: CASSPSPQKTQYF. The CDR3 DNA follows: TGTGCCAGCTCACCCTCCCCCCAGAAGACCCAGTACTTC.

The chain joins TRBV5-5 to TRBJ1-2, with D tentatively TRBD1 (6 bases). This CDR3 is built from 12 residues. Deletions cut 5 bases from V and 12 bases from J, with 17 bases between. The germline V gene encodes CDR1 SGHKS and CDR2 YYEKEE (reference sequence). CDR3 in DNA: TGTGCCAGCAGTTCCATACAGGGTTCGGACACCTTC. It codes for CASSSIQGSDTF. The full variable domain, its missing parts supplied by reference TRBV5-5 and TRBJ1-2, is DAGVTQSPTHLIKTRGQQVTLRCSPISGHKSVSWYQQVLGQGPQFIFQYYEKEERGRGNFPDRFSARQFPNYSSELNVNALLLGDSALYLCASSSIQGSDTFGSGTRLTVV.

V is TRBV27 and J is TRBJ2-1, with D uncertain. Germline CDR1 MNHEY, CDR2 SMNVEV (reference sequence). The CDR3 has 11 residues. V gave up 4 bases and J gave up 7 bases, with 5 bases separating them. CDR3 nucleotide sequence: TGTGCCAGCAGTTCTAGGAATGAGCAGTTCTTC. Amino acid sequence: CASSSRNEQFF.

The genes are TRBV24-1 and TRBJ2-1; TRBD1 aligns across 8 bases. The germline CDR1 and CDR2 sequences are KGHDR and SFDVKD. Germline trimming cut 3 bases from V and 9 bases from J; bases unmatched to any gene: 12. CDR3 length: 16 amino acids. As DNA, the CDR3 is TGTGCCACCAGTGATCCGACAGGGGAAAGGTGGGGTGAGCAGTTCTTC. It codes for CATSDPTGERWGEQFF.